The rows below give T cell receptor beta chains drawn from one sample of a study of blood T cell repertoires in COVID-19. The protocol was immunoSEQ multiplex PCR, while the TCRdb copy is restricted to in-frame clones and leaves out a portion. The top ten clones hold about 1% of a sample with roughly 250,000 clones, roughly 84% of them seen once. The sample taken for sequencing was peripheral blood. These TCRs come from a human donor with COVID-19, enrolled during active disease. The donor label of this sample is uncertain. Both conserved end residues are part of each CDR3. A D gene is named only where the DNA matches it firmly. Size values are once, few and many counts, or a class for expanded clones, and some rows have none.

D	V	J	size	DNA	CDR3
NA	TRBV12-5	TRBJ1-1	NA	TGTGCTAGTGCAACGGACATCTGGGGTACTGAAGCTTTCTTT	CASATDIWGTEAFF
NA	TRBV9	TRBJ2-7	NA	TGTGCCAGCAGCCCCCGTCCCTCCGGGGGCTCCTACGAGCAGTACTTC	CASSPRPSGGSYEQYF
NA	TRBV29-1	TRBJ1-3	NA	TGCAGCGTTGCTTTTTCAGGGGCTGGAAACACCATATATTTT	CSVAFSGAGNTIYF
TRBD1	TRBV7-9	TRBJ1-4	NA	TGTGCCAGCAGCGAGGGACAGGCCCCCGAAAAACTGTTTTTT	CASSEGQAPEKLFF
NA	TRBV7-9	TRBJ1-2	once	TGTGCCAGCAGCTTAGTGCGGGAATATGGCTACACCTTC	CASSLVREYGYTF
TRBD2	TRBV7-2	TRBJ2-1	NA	TGTGCCAGCAGCTTAGCGATCGGGAGGGAGCAGTTCTTC	CASSLAIGREQFF
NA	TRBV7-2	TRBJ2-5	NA	TGTGCCAGCAGCTCCATCGGGGGAAACCAAGAGACCCAGTACTTC	CASSSIGGNQETQYF
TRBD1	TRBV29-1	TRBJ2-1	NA	TGCAGCGTTTCAGGGGGCTACAATGAGCAGTTCTTC	CSVSGGYNEQFF
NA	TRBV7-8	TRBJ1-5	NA	TGTGCCAGCAGCTTAGACAGGGCGTATCAGCCCCAGCATTTT	CASSLDRAYQPQHF
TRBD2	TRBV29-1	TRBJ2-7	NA	TGCAGCGTCTCTATAGCGGGAGGAGGCGCGGGAGAGCAGTACTTC	CSVSIAGGGAGEQYF
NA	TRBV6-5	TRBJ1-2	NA	TGTGCCAGCAGTTACTCGGGCAGGGATGGCTACACCTTC	CASSYSGRDGYTF
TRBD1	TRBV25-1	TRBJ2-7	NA	TGTGCCAGCAGTGTACGGGACAGTACCTACGAGCAGTACTTC	CASSVRDSTYEQYF
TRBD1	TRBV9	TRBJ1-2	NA	TGTGCCAGCAGCCCAGAGGGACAGAACTATGGCTACACCTTC	CASSPEGQNYGYTF
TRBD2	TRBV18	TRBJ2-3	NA	TGTGCCAGCTCACCAAAGGGACTAGCGGACCCGCGAGATACGCAGTATTTT	CASSPKGLADPRDTQYF
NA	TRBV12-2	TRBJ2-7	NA	TGTGCAAGTCGCTCGGGGGGGTACGAGCAGTACTTC	CASRSGGYEQYF